These 23 T cell receptor beta chains share one sample of origin, sequenced in a study of blood T cell repertoires in COVID-19 (dated by TCRdb to about 2020). Libraries were prepared through the immunoSEQ multiplex PCR assay. Here the immuneACCESS table is served through TCRdb, limited to in-frame sequences with V and J called. Missing clones are a known gap in these copies; in checked studies unresolved V genes cover under half, and the rest lacks a known reason. The table for this sample lists a few hundred thousand clones; more than 85% of them were counted only once. Roughly 1.6% of the sample goes to the ten largest clones. The sample taken for sequencing was PBMCs or T cells enriched from blood (not recorded which). The origin of the receptors is a woman aged 45-65 years who had recovered from COVID-19.

The V gene is TRBV25-1, the J gene TRBJ2-3; 7 nucleotides line up with TRBD2. The J segment lost 2 bases and the V segment lost 4 bases, leaving 6 bases of the junction unmatched. The CDR3 totals 15 residues. From germline, CDR1 is MGHDK and CDR2 SYGVNS. The CDR3 region is CASSVRTRTTDTQYF. The CDR3 DNA follows: TGTGCCAGCAGTGTCCGGACTAGGACCACAGATACGCAGTATTTT.

V gene TRBV5-1 combines with J gene TRBJ1-4; possibly TRBD1 for D (6 bases). This CDR3 comprises 13 residues. CDR1 SGHRS and CDR2 YFSETQ come from the germline V gene. V lost 1 base and J lost 7, with 8 bases in between. The CDR3 nucleotides are TGCGCCAGCAGCTTGCAGGGGAGTGAAAAACTGTTTTTT. Its protein product is CASSLQGSEKLFF.

The chain combines TRBV7-9 with TRBJ2-2; 10 bases are shared with TRBD2. Germline V lookup: CDR1 SEHNR, CDR2 FQNEAQ (reference sequence). After removal of 4 bases from V and 3 bases from J, the junction contained 8 bases not matched to a gene. The CDR3 has 17 amino acids. The CDR3 region has the DNA TGTGCCAGCAGCTGGGGCGGGCTAGCGGGAGACACCGGGGAGCTGTTTTTT. Protein: CASSWGGLAGDTGELFF. Based on the CDR3 plus reference TRBV7-9 and TRBJ2-2, the full variable domain is DTGVSQNPRHKITKRGQNVTFRCDPISEHNRLYWYRQTLGQGPEFLTYFQNEAQLEKSRLLSDRFSAERPKGSFSTLEIQRTEQGDSAMYLCASSWGGLAGDTGELFFGEGSRLTVL.

The V gene is TRBV2, the J gene TRBJ1-2; the D is unclear. Germline loops: CDR1 SNHLY, CDR2 FYNNEI. This CDR3 has 12 amino acids. V was cut by 4 bases and J by 7 bases, with 10 bases left in between. CDR3 sequence reads: CASSGTGIGYTF. The CDR3 DNA reads as TGTGCCAGCAGTGGAACGGGGATTGGCTACACCTTC.

The chain uses TRBV11-1 and TRBJ1-1; TRBD1 is a possible D gene (6 bases). Trimming pared 6 bases from V and 3 bases from J, leaving 14 bases between. The CDR3 covers 14 residues. Looked up from germline, CDR1 is SGHAT and CDR2 is FQDESV (reference sequence). The CDR3 DNA is TGTGCCAGCAGAAATCGGACAGACTACACTGAAGCTTTCTTT. It is translated as CASRNRTDYTEAFF. Full variable domain (rest looked up from reference TRBV11-1 and TRBJ1-1): EAEVAQSPRYKITEKSQAVAFWCDPISGHATLYWYRQILGQGPELLVQFQDESVVDDSQLPKDRFSAERLKGVDSTLKIQPAELGDSAMYLCASRNRTDYTEAFFGQGTRLTVV.

The V call is TRBV6-6, the J call TRBJ1-2, with TRBD1 identical over 8 bases. J gave up 4 bases and V 7 bases, and 5 bases lay outside the gene matches. The CDR3 is 13 amino acids. The germline gives CDR1 MNHNY, CDR2 SVGAGI (reference sequence). In DNA form, the CDR3 reads TGTGCCAGCAATGACAGGGGCGGCTATGGCTACACCTTC. It is translated as CASNDRGGYGYTF.

The chain has TRBV5-1 and TRBJ1-4; D remains ambiguous. The CDR3 totals 13 residues. Between the trimmed V and J ends, which lost 4 bases and 8 bases, there was a span of 12 bases. Per the germline V gene, CDR1 is SGHRS and CDR2 is YFSETQ. In DNA, the CDR3 is TGCGCCAGCAGCCCCTTCGGGGAGGAAAAACTGTTTTTT. This codes for CASSPFGEEKLFF.

The genes are TRBV3-1 (or the pseudogene TRBV3-2) and TRBJ2-6; 7 nucleotides align to TRBD1. Germline loops: CDR1 LGHDT, CDR2 YNNKEL (reference sequence). The CDR3 length is 18 residues. J was trimmed by 0 bases and V by 3 bases; bases with no gene match: 8. CDR3: CASSHLQGTSSGANVLTF. As DNA, the CDR3 is TGTGCCAGCAGCCACCTACAGGGGACCAGCTCTGGGGCCAACGTCCTGACTTTC.

CDR3 region: CSVALGDNEQFF. CDR3 coding DNA: TGCAGCGTGGCGCTCGGGGACAATGAGCAGTTCTTC. The chain employs TRBV29-1 and TRBJ2-1, with D tentatively TRBD2 (5 bases). Germline loops: CDR1 SQVTM, CDR2 ANQGSEA. V gave up 6 bases and J gave up 5 bases, with 11 bases separating them. CDR3 size: 12 residues.

The rearrangement joins TRBV29-1 to TRBJ2-1, with D possibly being TRBD2 (5 bases). The germline CDR1 and CDR2 sequences are SQVTM and ANQGSEA. The V end was cut by 7 bases, the J end by 6 bases, with 16 bases between. The CDR3 is 13 residues long. CDR3 region: CSAARTGFNEQFF. The CDR3, as DNA: TGCAGCGCCGCACGGACGGGATTCAATGAGCAGTTCTTC.

V and J are TRBV5-1 and TRBJ2-3, with TRBD2 identical over 7 bases. The V gene's germline CDR1 is SGHRS and CDR2 YFSETQ. V lost 5 bases, J lost 2 bases, and 11 bases stayed unmatched. The CDR3 is made up of 16 amino acids. The CDR3 region is CASSTAAGYNTDTQYF. CDR3 nucleotides: TGCGCCAGCAGTACTGCAGCGGGATATAACACAGATACGCAGTATTTT.

V usage is TRBV6-5 and J usage is TRBJ2-3; possibly TRBD2 for D (5 bases). The CDR3 covers 15 residues. Trimming took 7 bases from V and 5 from J, leaving 19 bases between them. Germline loops: CDR1 MNHEY, CDR2 SVGAGI. CDR3 amino acids: CASNRVATPEDTQYF. In nucleotides, the CDR3 is TGTGCCAGCAATCGCGTAGCGACCCCGGAAGATACGCAGTATTTT.

V and J are TRBV21-1 and TRBJ1-2. TRBV21-1 is assigned pseudogene status. The CDR3 has 14 residues. The CDR3 protein is CASSKAPGTYGYTF. The CDR3 DNA sequence: TGTGCCAGCAGCAAAGCGCCGGGAACCTATGGCTACACCTTC.

The chain carries TRBV3-1 (or the pseudogene TRBV3-2) and TRBJ2-7; D may be TRBD1 (5 bases). In germline, CDR1 is LGHDT, CDR2 YNNKEL (reference sequence). The ends were cut back, 4 bases at V and 0 bases at J, with 10 bases in the middle. The CDR3 spans 14 residues. The CDR3 nucleotides read TGTGCCAGCAGCCCCCCAGACAGCTCCTACGAGCAGTACTTC. Translated: CASSPPDSSYEQYF.

The chain recombines TRBV5-1 with TRBJ2-7; TRBD2 aligns across 8 bases. The CDR3 is 14 residues long. Germline trimming cut 4 bases from V and 5 bases from J; bases unmatched to any gene: 8. The germline V gene has CDR1 SGHRS and CDR2 YFSETQ. The CDR3 DNA reads as TGCGCCAGCAGCGTTAGCGGGACGGACGACGAGCAGTACTTC. This encodes CASSVSGTDDEQYF.

With regard to this clone: This sample also contains other DNA sequences that code for the same CDR3. The chain links TRBV11-2 to TRBJ1-6, with D maybe TRBD1 (5 bases). The CDR3 length is 14 residues. V gave up 0 bases and J gave up 9 bases, with 9 bases separating them. Germline V gene lookup returns CDR1 SGHAT and CDR2 FQNNGV. The CDR3 DNA reads TGTGCCAGCAGCTTAGACAGGGTCTTTTCACCCCTCCACTTT. It is translated as CASSLDRVFSPLHF.

The genes are TRBV28 and TRBJ2-7, with D possibly matching TRBD2 (5 bases). The ends were cut back, 10 bases at V and 3 bases at J, with 16 bases in the middle. The CDR3 contains 13 residues. Germline lookup yields CDR1 MDHEN and CDR2 SYDVKM. The CDR3 reads CATSIGLIYEQYF. CDR3 bases: TGTGCCACCAGCATAGGACTGATCTACGAGCAGTACTTC.

This chain uses TRBV5-4 with TRBJ2-7; possible D gene TRBD1, 5 bases. The germline CDR1 and CDR2 sequences are SGHNT and YYREEE (reference sequence). The CDR3 has 15 amino acids. Trimming removed 2 bases at V and 3 bases at J, with 15 bases between. CDR3 in amino acids: CASSLRAGSFYEQYF. DNA of the CDR3: TGTGCCAGCAGCTTAAGAGCAGGGTCTTTCTACGAGCAGTACTTC.

Here the CDR3 reads CASSLIDFYGYTF. The CDR3 coding sequence is TGTGCCAGCAGCTTAATTGACTTCTATGGCTACACCTTC. The chain links TRBV7-9 to TRBJ1-2, with D unresolved. Trimming cost V 2 bases and J 4 bases, with 8 bases left between them. Germline V CDR1 and CDR2: SEHNR, FQNEAQ (reference sequence). This CDR3 has 13 amino acids.

This clone was seen a few times. This chain uses TRBV23-1 with TRBJ1-5; D call uncertain. TRBV23-1 is recorded as an ORF, its role being uncertain. The length of the CDR3 is 15 residues. The V end lost 0 bases, the J end lost 5 bases, and 11 bases lay between the germline ends. This CDR3 reads CASSQSLRIYQPQHF. The CDR3 nucleotides are TGCGCCAGCAGTCAATCCTTGAGGATCTATCAGCCCCAGCATTTT.

The chain couples TRBV2 to TRBJ2-7; 9 nucleotides align to TRBD1. The junction had 9 bases not matched to a gene; V was cut back by 9 bases and J by 6 bases. Germline CDR1 is SNHLY and CDR2 is FYNNEI. The CDR3 sequence is 13 residues long. The CDR3 coding sequence is TGTGCCAGTACCCGGGACAGGGTCCCCGAGCAGTACTTC. Encoded protein: CASTRDRVPEQYF.

The chain uses TRBV2 and TRBJ2-1; D is perhaps TRBD2 (5 bases). Germline CDR1 reads SNHLY; CDR2 reads FYNNEI. The CDR3 runs 13 residues. Trimming removed 7 bases at V and 5 bases at J, with 12 bases between. CDR3 DNA sequence: TGTGCCAGCACCCTAGCCCAAAACAATGAGCAGTTCTTC. Encoded protein: CASTLAQNNEQFF. The whole variable domain, filled in from reference TRBV2 and TRBJ2-1, reads EPEVTQTPSHQVTQMGQEVILRCVPISNHLYFYWYRQILGQKVEFLVSFYNNEISEKSEIFDDQFSVERPDGSNFTLKIRSTKLEDSAMYFCASTLAQNNEQFFGPGTRLTVL.

Comment on this clone: This same CDR3 is encoded by further DNA sequences in the sample. This chain connects TRBV19 to TRBJ1-1; D is unclear. The germline V and J ends were trimmed by 0 bases and 5 bases, with 7 bases remaining between them. The CDR3 length is 13 residues. Germline assignment: CDR1 LNHDA and CDR2 SQIVND (reference sequence). DNA of the CDR3: TGTGCCAGTAGTATAGAAGGAGGGACTGAAGCTTTCTTT. Its protein product is CASSIEGGTEAFF.